This T cell receptor beta chain was documented in a study of blood T cell repertoires in COVID-19. Sequencing was performed with immunoSEQ multiplex PCR; in TCRdb, only in-frame clones are kept and a portion is missing. The sample records 300,000 to 400,000 clones, around 87% being singletons. Germline assignment: CDR1 KGHSH and CDR2 LQKENI. V dropped 3 bases and J dropped 4; count of bases not matched to a gene: 9. This CDR3 comprises 15 residues. This receptor was identified in a woman between 45 and 60 years old with COVID-19, enrolled during active disease. The chain combines TRBV18 with TRBJ2-7, with TRBD1 matching over 7 bases. The sequencing sample was made of peripheral blood. The CDR3: CASSPSRGRRYEQYF. CDR3 DNA sequence: TGTGCCAGCTCACCTTCTAGGGGGCGCAGGTACGAGCAGTACTTC.